This passage covers 10 T cell receptor beta chains from one sample sequenced in a study of response to subunit inactivated influenza vaccine. MiXCR, applied by TCRdb to the RT-PCR reads, yields one record per CDR3 protein. Altogether hundreds of thousands of distinct CDR3 sequences are present, about an eighth being singletons, with the ten largest covering about an eighth. Sequencing used PBMCs from blood, obtained roughly 6 weeks after vaccination. The receptors were sampled from a man aged 45-65 years who received an inactivated influenza vaccine.

The V gene is TRBV4-3, the J gene TRBJ2-2; 9 positions match TRBD2. This CDR3 contains 17 residues. V gave up 1 base and J gave up 3 bases; unmatched junction bases: 6. Germline CDR1 and CDR2: LGHNA and YSLEER. The CDR3 DNA reads as TGCGCCAGCAGCCAAGCAGTAAGCGGGGGGTACACCGGGGAGCTGTTTTTT. As protein: CASSQAVSGGYTGELFF.

This clonotype is a singleton in its sample. The chain links TRBV20-1 to TRBJ2-3, with 14 bases fitting TRBD2. Germline loops: CDR1 DFQATT, CDR2 SNEGSKA (reference sequence). The CDR3 spans 18 residues. J gave up 3 bases and V 1 base, and 9 bases lay outside the gene matches. The CDR3: CSARGGLAGALGTDTQYF. CDR3 nucleotide sequence: TGCAGTGCTAGAGGGGGACTAGCGGGGGCCCTGGGTACAGATACGCAGTATTTT.

This chain links TRBV9 with TRBJ2-1; the match to TRBD2 covers 10 bases. V was clipped by 6 bases and J by 0 bases; unmatched bases: 3. This CDR3 comprises 15 residues. CDR1 is SGDLS, CDR2 YYNGEE, per germline. CDR3 in DNA: TGTGCCAGCACTCTAGCGGGAGCCTCCTACAATGAGCAGTTCTTC. Translation gives CASTLAGASYNEQFF.

This sequence joins TRBV4-1 and TRBJ2-3; 8 nucleotides line up with TRBD1. V was clipped by 2 bases and J by 4 bases; unmatched bases: 5. Germline V gene data show CDR1 as MGHRA and CDR2 as YSYEKL. This CDR3 has 15 amino acids. The CDR3 DNA reads as TGCGCCAGCAGCCAATGGACAGGGTTCGCAGATACGCAGTATTTT. It is translated as CASSQWTGFADTQYF.

This clonotype was counted many times. The J gene is TRBJ1-2, the V gene TRBV5-1, with D possibly being TRBD1 (5 bases). The V gene's germline CDR1 is SGHRS and CDR2 YFSETQ. The CDR3 is made up of 15 amino acids. V shed 4 bases and J shed 4 bases, with 17 bases lying between them. The CDR3 region has the DNA TGCGCCAGCAGCGATGAACCGACAGACGTCTATGGCTACACCTTC. Its translation is CASSDEPTDVYGYTF. Supplemented by reference TRBV5-1 and TRBJ1-2, the full variable domain reads KAGVTQTPRYLIKTRGQQVTLSCSPISGHRSVSWYQQTPGQGLQFLFEYFSETQRNKGNFPGRFSGRQFSNSRSEMNVSTLELGDSALYLCASSDEPTDVYGYTFGSGTRLTVV.

In its sample, this clonotype was seen a few times. The chain uses TRBV15 and TRBJ2-2, with 7 bases fitting TRBD1. The CDR3 consists of 14 residues. V gave up 11 bases and J gave up 2 bases; unmatched junction bases: 8. Germline V gene sequence: CDR1 LNHNV, CDR2 YYDKDF (reference sequence). The CDR3 loop is CASGTGANTGELFF. The CDR3 bases are TGTGCCTCCGGTACAGGGGCCAACACCGGGGAGCTGTTTTTT.

The chain employs TRBV7-2 and TRBJ2-3, with D perhaps matching TRBD2 (6 bases). Trimming removed 5 bases from V and 5 bases from J, with 14 bases in between. The germline gives CDR1 SGHTA, CDR2 FQGNSA. This CDR3 is built from 14 residues. The CDR3 spells CASSLTSFGDTQYF. DNA for the CDR3: TGTGCCAGCAGCCTGACTAGTTTCGGAGATACGCAGTATTTT.

The chain couples TRBV5-1 to TRBJ2-5; weak D call: TRBD1 (7 bases). Germline values: CDR1 SGHRS, CDR2 YFSETQ. V dropped 0 bases and J dropped 7 bases, with 16 bases sitting between them. The CDR3 has 15 residues. The CDR3 nucleotides read TGCGCCAGCAGCTTGGACAATCCGCAGGGGGGGACCCAGTACTTC. This codes for CASSLDNPQGGTQYF.

This clonotype turned up a few times. The rearrangement joins TRBV20-1 to TRBJ2-5; the match to TRBD2 covers 7 bases. The germline V gene has CDR1 DFQATT and CDR2 SNEGSKA (reference sequence). The V segment lost 6 bases and the J segment 1 base; nucleotides outside the gene matches: 11. CDR3 length: 15 residues. CDR3 residues: CSATPASGTQETQYF. CDR3 sequence (DNA): TGCAGTGCCACCCCGGCTAGCGGAACCCAAGAGACCCAGTACTTC.

This clonotype was observed many times. This chain joins TRBV9 and TRBJ1-1, with TRBD1 matching over 7 bases. The trim removed 3 bases at V and 4 bases at J, leaving 9 bases unmatched. The CDR3 totals 15 residues. The germline V gene encodes CDR1 SGDLS and CDR2 YYNGEE. The CDR3 reads CASSADQGDGTEAFF. CDR3 bases: TGTGCCAGCAGCGCGGACCAGGGGGATGGCACTGAAGCTTTCTTT.